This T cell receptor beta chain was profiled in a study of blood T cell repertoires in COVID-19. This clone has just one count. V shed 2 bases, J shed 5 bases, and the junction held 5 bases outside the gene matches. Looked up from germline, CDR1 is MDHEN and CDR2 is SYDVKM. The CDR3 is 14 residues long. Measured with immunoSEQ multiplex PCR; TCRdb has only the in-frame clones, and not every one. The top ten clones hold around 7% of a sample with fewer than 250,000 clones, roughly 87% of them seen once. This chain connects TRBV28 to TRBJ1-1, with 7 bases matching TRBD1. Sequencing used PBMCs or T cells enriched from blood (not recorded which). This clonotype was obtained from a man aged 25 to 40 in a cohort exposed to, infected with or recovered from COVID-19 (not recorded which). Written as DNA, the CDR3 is TGTGCCAGCAGTTTAAGGGGGCAGGGGACTGAAGCTTTCTTT. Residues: CASSLRGQGTEAFF.